Below, 11 T cell receptor beta chains from the same sample are listed, as sequenced in a study of control samples from healthy donors and cancer patients. Sequencing was performed with immunoSEQ multiplex PCR; in TCRdb, only in-frame clones are kept and a portion is missing. The sample comprises about 140,000 clones, 88% of which are singletons, and approximately 9% rests with the top ten. Material: blood. The receptor set was obtained from a woman in her 30s in good health.

J is TRBJ1-1 and V is TRBV2, with 8 bases lining up with TRBD1. The CDR3 is 13 amino acids. Germline CDR1 and CDR2: SNHLY and FYNNEI. V dropped 5 bases and J dropped 4; count of bases not matched to a gene: 3. This chain's CDR3 is CASSYGQGTEAFF. The DNA for the CDR3 is TGTGCCAGCAGTTATGGACAGGGCACTGAAGCTTTCTTT.

This chain links TRBV28 with TRBJ2-3; TRBD2 aligns across 15 bases. Germline V gene lookup returns CDR1 MDHEN and CDR2 SYDVKM. The CDR3 covers 17 residues. The J segment lost 0 bases and the V segment lost 4 bases, leaving 2 bases of the junction unmatched. Here the CDR3 DNA reads TGTGCCAGCAGTTGGACTAGCGGGAGGGAGAGCACAGATACGCAGTATTTT. Its translation is CASSWTSGRESTDTQYF. The full variable domain, rest sourced from reference TRBV28 and TRBJ2-3, is DVKVTQSSRYLVKRTGEKVFLECVQDMDHENMFWYRQDPGLGLRLIYFSYDVKMKEKGDIPEGYSVSREKKERFSLILESASTNQTSMYLCASSWTSGRESTDTQYFGPGTRLTVL.

V and J are TRBV7-9 and TRBJ2-5, with 8 positions matching TRBD1. The CDR3 has 16 amino acids. Trimming at V came to 3 bases and at J to 5 bases, leaving 11 bases not matched to a gene. Germline CDR1 reads SEHNR; CDR2 reads FQNEAQ (reference sequence). CDR3 nucleotide sequence: TGTGCCAGCAGCTTGGACGGGACAGGTGAGGAGGAGACCCAGTACTTC. It translates to CASSLDGTGEEETQYF.

The CDR3 region has the DNA TGTGCCAGCAGCCGGGCCCGGTCCAGCGGAGATACGCAGTATTTT. Translation gives CASSRARSSGDTQYF. The chain uses TRBV11-1 and TRBJ2-3; TRBD2 might be the D (5 bases). The germline V gene encodes CDR1 SGHAT and CDR2 FQDESV (reference sequence). This CDR3 spans 15 amino acids. V lost 5 bases and J lost 5, with 17 bases in between.

The gene calls are TRBV4-2 and TRBJ2-2, with 12 bases that match TRBD2. Germline assignment: CDR1 LGHNA and CDR2 YNFKEQ. The CDR3 length is 15 residues. The V gene end was trimmed by 1 base and the J gene end by 8 bases; junction bases not matched to a gene: 2. The CDR3 bases are TGTGCCAGCAGCCAAGGACTAGCGGGAGAGGGGGAGCTGTTTTTT. This sequence encodes CASSQGLAGEGELFF.

The chain joins TRBV7-9 to TRBJ1-6; no clear D. Trimming removed 1 base at V and 6 bases at J, with 4 bases between. The CDR3 loop spans 13 amino acids. CDR1 and CDR2 from the germline V gene are SEHNR and FQNEAQ (reference sequence). In nucleotides, the CDR3 is TGTGCCAGCAGCTTAGACCGTAATTCACCCCTCCACTTT. Residues: CASSLDRNSPLHF. Full variable domain (outside the CDR3, taken from reference TRBV7-9 and TRBJ1-6): DTGVSQNPRHKITKRGQNVTFRCDPISEHNRLYWYRQTLGQGPEFLTYFQNEAQLEKSRLLSDRFSAERPKGSFSTLEIQRTEQGDSAMYLCASSLDRNSPLHFGNGTRLTVT.

V and J are TRBV21-1 and TRBJ1-4; the table's TRBD1 call for D was not verified on the DNA. TRBV21-1 is a recognized pseudogene. The CDR3 length is 17 residues. The CDR3 coding sequence is TGTGCCAGCAGCACTAGGACAGGGGGCACCAGGAGTGAAAAACTGTTTTTT. This gives the protein CASSTRTGGTRSEKLFF.

The chain carries TRBV4-2 and TRBJ1-2, with 8 bases matching TRBD1. The J segment lost 14 bases and the V segment lost 1 base, leaving 6 bases of the junction unmatched. Germline values: CDR1 LGHNA, CDR2 YNFKEQ. The CDR3 extends over 12 amino acids. The CDR3 sequence: CASSQATGVKTF. In nucleotides, the CDR3 is TGTGCCAGCAGCCAAGCGACAGGGGTGAAGACCTTC.

The chain employs TRBV27 and TRBJ1-5; possibly TRBD1 for D (5 bases). There are 14 residues in the CDR3. Germline assignment: CDR1 MNHEY and CDR2 SMNVEV (reference sequence). Trimming cost V 5 bases and J 4 bases, with 12 bases left between them. The CDR3 spells CASSVQGLNQPQHF. DNA for the CDR3: TGTGCCAGCAGTGTCCAGGGTCTGAATCAGCCCCAGCATTTT.

This CDR3 reads CASSREGSPNQPQHF. The DNA of the CDR3 is TGCGCCAGCAGCAGGGAAGGCTCACCAAATCAGCCCCAGCATTTT. The chain couples TRBV5-1 to TRBJ1-5; D uncertain. Trimming took off 4 bases at V and 4 bases at J, with 15 bases between the two ends. In germline, CDR1 is SGHRS, CDR2 YFSETQ. This CDR3 contains 15 residues.

This chain joins TRBV2 and TRBJ2-7; D might be TRBD2 (5 bases). The V end lost 9 bases, the J end lost 2 bases, and 11 bases lay between the germline ends. Per germline, CDR1 SNHLY and CDR2 FYNNEI. The length of the CDR3 is 12 residues. CDR3: CARESGAYEQYF. CDR3 in DNA: TGTGCCAGGGAGAGCGGAGCCTACGAGCAGTACTTC.